This T cell receptor beta chain was documented in a study of blood T cells in healthy people across ages. Across the study: The capture of about one barcoded beta molecule per two T cells was achieved by template switching. Overall study results and limits: Naive CD4+ cells and diversity were both higher in long-lived donors than in aged donors.

PCR was performed a second time for 7 to 11 cycles using a sample-barcoded 5' primer and a J-beta primer mix. Through a template-switch adaptor with 12 random nucleotides, each cDNA molecule received a tag. TCRdb reprocessed the 5' RACE reads via MiXCR and lists one record per CDR3 protein. The data show approximately 820,000 distinct CDR3 sequences, under 45% seen once. Concerning this clonotype itself: Its antigen remains unidentified.

CDR1 and CDR2 (germline): SGHRS, YFSETQ. V trimming: 4 bases; J trimming: 4 bases; junction bases outside the gene matches: 6. CDR3 length: 16 amino acids. The sequencing input was blood. The sequence derives from a man in his 60s in good health. V is TRBV5-1 and J is TRBJ2-3; 13 bases agree with TRBD2. The CDR3 is CASSTTSGGRADTQYF. The DNA for the CDR3 is TGCGCCAGCAGCACGACTAGCGGGGGGAGGGCAGATACGCAGTATTTT.